These 30 T cell receptor beta chains were all obtained from the same sample, sequenced in a study of blood T cell repertoires in COVID-19. Profiling relied on immunoSEQ multiplex PCR, and the TCRdb table lists in-frame clones only, not all of them. The sample records 130,000 to 150,000 clones, 75% to 85% being singletons. The specimen was peripheral blood. The receptors were sampled from a man in his 70s who had recovered from COVID-19.

The rearrangement links TRBV5-1 to TRBJ2-1; 9 bases match TRBD2. CDR1 and CDR2 from the germline V gene are SGHRS and YFSETQ. J gave up 9 bases and V 3 bases, and 10 bases lay outside the gene matches. The CDR3 runs to 15 residues. The CDR3 DNA reads TGCGCCAGCAGCTGGCGGGCGGGAGGGCTGGCTGAGCAGTTCTTC. As protein: CASSWRAGGLAEQFF. Full variable domain (rest looked up from reference TRBV5-1 and TRBJ2-1): KAGVTQTPRYLIKTRGQQVTLSCSPISGHRSVSWYQQTPGQGLQFLFEYFSETQRNKGNFPGRFSGRQFSNSRSEMNVSTLELGDSALYLCASSWRAGGLAEQFFGPGTRLTVL.

The gene calls are TRBV7-9 and TRBJ1-6, with TRBD1 identical over 11 bases. Germline CDR1 SEHNR, CDR2 FQNEAQ (reference sequence). The V and J ends lost 8 bases and 7 bases, in that order; junction bases with no gene match: 10. The CDR3 is 16 amino acids. The DNA of the CDR3 is TGTGCCAGCTCACACGGGGGGACAGGGGGGAATTCACCCCTCCACTTT. Protein sequence: CASSHGGTGGNSPLHF. Variable domain in full (rest from reference TRBV7-9 and TRBJ1-6): DTGVSQNPRHKITKRGQNVTFRCDPISEHNRLYWYRQTLGQGPEFLTYFQNEAQLEKSRLLSDRFSAERPKGSFSTLEIQRTEQGDSAMYLCASSHGGTGGNSPLHFGNGTRLTVT.

V gene TRBV5-5 combines with J gene TRBJ2-4, with 14 bases identical to TRBD2. Germline trimming cut 0 bases from V and 4 bases from J; bases unmatched to any gene: 3. The CDR3 extends over 17 amino acids. Germline V gene lookup returns CDR1 SGHKS and CDR2 YYEKEE (reference sequence). The CDR3 DNA is TGTGCCAGCAGCTTGGTTGGGACTAGCGGGGGTAAAAACATTCAGTACTTC. Its protein is CASSLVGTSGGKNIQYF.

V is TRBV3-1 (or the pseudogene TRBV3-2) and J is TRBJ2-3; D is possibly TRBD1 (6 bases). The CDR3 extends over 17 amino acids. Germline assignment: CDR1 LGHDT and CDR2 YNNKEL (reference sequence). The V gene lost 4 bases and the J gene lost 0 bases, with 17 bases spanning the gap. This CDR3 is CASSLSGAPGSTDTQYF. In DNA, the CDR3 is TGTGCCAGCAGCCTATCAGGGGCACCAGGGAGCACAGATACGCAGTATTTT.

V gene TRBV7-9 combines with J gene TRBJ2-7; 8 nucleotides agree with TRBD1. V dropped 3 bases and J dropped 8; count of bases not matched to a gene: 9. CDR3 length equals 14 residues. Germline CDR1 and CDR2: SEHNR and FQNEAQ (reference sequence). The CDR3 region has the DNA TGTGCCAGCAGCTTCGGGTCTACAGGGGGGAAGCAGTACTTC. This translates into CASSFGSTGGKQYF.

The V and J genes are TRBV25-1 and TRBJ2-3; possibly TRBD1 for D (5 bases). CDR1 is MGHDK, CDR2 SYGVNS, per germline. Trimming took 1 base from V and 0 from J, leaving 8 bases between them. The CDR3 extends over 15 amino acids. As DNA, the CDR3 is TGTGCCAGCAGTGAATCCAGGGTCAGCACAGATACGCAGTATTTT. The encoded protein is CASSESRVSTDTQYF.

This clone came up a few times. This chain uses TRBV9 with TRBJ2-3, with TRBD2 as a possible D gene (5 bases). CDR3 size: 16 residues. The V gene's germline CDR1 is SGDLS and CDR2 YYNGEE. Trimming stripped 0 bases from V and 0 bases from J, with 11 bases between. CDR3 nucleotide sequence: TGTGCCAGCAGCGTAGGAGGACGGGAAAGCACAGATACGCAGTATTTT. The encoded protein is CASSVGGRESTDTQYF. Variable domain in full (rest from reference TRBV9 and TRBJ2-3): DSGVTQTPKHLITATGQRVTLRCSPRSGDLSVYWYQQSLDQGLQFLIQYYNGEERAKGNILERFSAQQFPDLHSELNLSSLELGDSALYFCASSVGGRESTDTQYFGPGTRLTVL.

The chain combines TRBV19 with TRBJ2-1; perhaps TRBD2 as D (6 bases). V dropped 6 bases and J dropped 9 bases, with 24 bases sitting between them. The CDR3 has 16 amino acids. Germline lookup yields CDR1 LNHDA and CDR2 SQIVND (reference sequence). CDR3 amino acids: CASRNQPGLPRGEQFF. CDR3 in DNA: TGTGCCAGTAGGAACCAACCGGGACTCCCACGAGGTGAGCAGTTCTTC.

The chain employs TRBV9 and TRBJ2-7; no reliable D call. The V gene's germline CDR1 is SGDLS and CDR2 YYNGEE. The V and J ends lost 4 bases and 2 bases respectively, with 13 bases between them. This CDR3 is 14 amino acids long. DNA of the CDR3: TGTGCCAGCAGCCCCGTACCCACTCCCTACGAGCAGTACTTC. This gives the protein CASSPVPTPYEQYF.

About this clone: The same CDR3 arises from other DNA sequences in this sample as well. The chain joins TRBV5-5 to TRBJ1-1, with TRBD1 matching 9 bases. The V segment lost 0 bases and the J segment 0 bases; nucleotides outside the gene matches: 3. The CDR3 is made up of 16 amino acids. Germline V gives CDR1 SGHKS, CDR2 YYEKEE (reference sequence). This CDR3 is CASSLGQGGLNTEAFF. In nucleotides, the CDR3 is TGTGCCAGCAGCTTGGGACAGGGGGGTTTGAACACTGAAGCTTTCTTT.

The chain employs TRBV29-1 and TRBJ2-7; 9 positions match TRBD2. CDR3 length: 11 residues. Per germline, CDR1 SQVTM and CDR2 ANQGSEA. V shed 6 bases and J 6 bases; nucleotides not matched to a gene: 3. CDR3 protein: CSVISGSEQYF. As DNA, the CDR3 is TGCAGCGTAATTAGCGGGAGCGAGCAGTACTTC.

V usage is TRBV11-2 and J usage is TRBJ1-5, with unresolved D. The CDR3 is 15 residues long. Germline CDR1 is SGHAT and CDR2 is FQNNGV. V was trimmed by 1 base and J by 0 bases, leaving 7 bases between them. The CDR3: CASSLVTPSNQPQHF. Written as DNA, the CDR3 is TGTGCCAGCAGCTTAGTGACACCTAGCAATCAGCCCCAGCATTTT.

The V gene is TRBV4-2, the J gene TRBJ2-2; 8 nucleotides align to TRBD2. Per the germline V gene, CDR1 is LGHNA and CDR2 is YNFKEQ. The CDR3 length is 14 residues. V dropped 4 bases and J dropped 8; count of bases not matched to a gene: 6. The DNA of the CDR3 is TGTGCCAGCAGCCTAAGCGGGGGAGGGGGGGAGCTGTTTTTT. This gives the protein CASSLSGGGGELFF.

The rearrangement links TRBV27 to TRBJ2-1; 9 bases fit TRBD2. The CDR3 length is 15 residues. V lost 4 bases to trimming and J lost 7 bases; unmatched junction nucleotides: 8. CDR1 MNHEY and CDR2 SMNVEV come from the germline V gene (reference sequence). CDR3 in amino acids: CASSSFSGSYNEQFF. The CDR3 DNA is TGTGCCAGCAGTTCATTTAGCGGGAGTTATAATGAGCAGTTCTTC.

The chain combines TRBV7-9 with TRBJ2-3, with 9 bases matching TRBD2. The length of the CDR3 is 18 residues. With V trimmed by 3 bases and J by 0 bases, 10 bases remained unmatched. The germline V gene encodes CDR1 SEHNR and CDR2 FQNEAQ (reference sequence). CDR3 bases: TGTGCCAGCAGCTTCGACCCCCGGACTAGCGATAGCACAGATACGCAGTATTTT. Translation: CASSFDPRTSDSTDTQYF.

The chain joins TRBV7-6 to TRBJ2-1; D may be TRBD2 (5 bases). The CDR3 extends over 16 amino acids. V was shortened by 0 bases and J by 2 bases, with 11 bases between the two germline ends. Germline CDR1 is SGHVS and CDR2 is FNYEAQ. The CDR3 loop is CASSLAWGVTYNEQFF. In nucleotides, the CDR3 is TGTGCCAGCAGCTTAGCGTGGGGAGTCACCTACAATGAGCAGTTCTTC.

V and J are TRBV14 and TRBJ2-7; D possibly corresponds to TRBD1 (6 bases). CDR1 and CDR2 (germline): SGHDN, FVKESK. This CDR3 spans 14 amino acids. V dropped 2 bases and J dropped 2 bases, with 10 bases sitting between them. The CDR3 reads CASSQRQDAYEQYF. The DNA of the CDR3 is TGTGCCAGCAGCCAAAGACAGGACGCCTACGAGCAGTACTTC.

The V gene is TRBV5-1, the J gene TRBJ1-3; 7 nucleotides align to TRBD1. This CDR3 has 17 residues. CDR1 is SGHRS and CDR2 is YFSETQ in the germline V gene. V lost 2 bases to trimming and J lost 6 bases; unmatched junction nucleotides: 14. CDR3 in amino acids: CASSLSPGTVDENTIYF. Written as DNA, the CDR3 is TGCGCCAGCAGCTTAAGTCCCGGGACAGTTGACGAAAACACCATATATTTT.

This rearrangement joins TRBV3-1 (or the pseudogene TRBV3-2) to TRBJ2-1, with 14 bases aligning to TRBD2. Germline loops: CDR1 LGHDT, CDR2 YNNKEL (reference sequence). The CDR3 is 15 residues long. Trimming took 4 bases from V and 12 from J; bases not matched to a gene: 8. The CDR3 loop is CASSLGTSGSVGQFF. CDR3 nucleotide sequence: TGTGCCAGCAGCCTTGGGACTAGCGGGAGTGTCGGGCAGTTCTTC.

This CDR3 reads CACHLDWRTAPEAFF. DNA for the CDR3: TGTGCCTGCCATTTGGATTGGAGGACAGCCCCTGAAGCTTTCTTT. The rearrangement joins TRBV30 to TRBJ1-1, with D perhaps TRBD1 (6 bases). The germline V gene has CDR1 GTSNPN and CDR2 SVGIG (reference sequence). The CDR3 extends over 15 amino acids. Trimming removed 6 bases at V and 6 bases at J, with 23 bases between.

The V and J genes are TRBV18 and TRBJ1-1; D is unclear. The CDR3 extends over 15 amino acids. Germline assignment: CDR1 KGHSH and CDR2 LQKENI. The V end lost 3 bases, the J end lost 3 bases, and 14 bases lay between the germline ends. The CDR3 region has the DNA TGTGCCAGCTCACCGGCTCAGGTAACGGACACTGAAGCTTTCTTT. Translated: CASSPAQVTDTEAFF.

This clone has just a few counts. The chain is built from TRBV5-4 and TRBJ2-5, with unresolved D. CDR3 length equals 13 residues. Germline loops: CDR1 SGHNT, CDR2 YYREEE (reference sequence). Trimming cost V 4 bases and J 0 bases, with 7 bases left between them. CDR3 residues: CASSPIDQETQYF. The CDR3 DNA reads as TGTGCCAGCAGCCCCATTGACCAAGAGACCCAGTACTTC.

V and J are TRBV5-1 and TRBJ2-3, with 11 bases identical to TRBD1. V gave up 1 base and J gave up 7 bases; unmatched junction bases: 11. Germline CDR1 reads SGHRS; CDR2 reads YFSETQ. The CDR3 loop spans 17 amino acids. The CDR3 region has the DNA TGCGCCAGCAGCTTGCTAAAGGACAGGGGGCATTCTAATACGCAGTATTTT. As protein: CASSLLKDRGHSNTQYF.

This chain joins TRBV12-3 or TRBV12-4 and TRBJ2-1; 7 nucleotides match TRBD1. The CDR3 is made up of 12 amino acids. V lost 5 bases and J lost 9; bases outside the gene matches: 4. The chain's CDR3 is CASSTQGSEQFF. Written as DNA, the CDR3 is TGTGCCAGCAGTACACAGGGGAGTGAGCAGTTCTTC.

V usage is TRBV7-8 and J usage is TRBJ1-5; a weak D match, TRBD1 (5 bases). The CDR3 is made up of 13 amino acids. Germline assignment: CDR1 SGHVS and CDR2 FQNEAQ. V lost 5 bases to trimming and J lost 8 bases, with 13 bases between them. The CDR3 DNA is TGTGCCAGCAGCCGACAGTCCTTCGAGCCCCAGCATTTT. Its translation: CASSRQSFEPQHF. The full variable domain, rest sourced from reference TRBV7-8 and TRBJ1-5, is GAGVSQSPRYKVAKRGQDVALRCDPISGHVSLFWYQQALGQGPEFLTYFQNEAQLDKSGLPSDRFFAERPEGSVSTLKIQRTQQEDSAVYLCASSRQSFEPQHFGDGTRLSIL.

This clone was recorded many times. This rearrangement joins TRBV28 to TRBJ2-3; 7 positions agree with TRBD1. The CDR3 is made up of 15 amino acids. V dropped 8 bases and J dropped 0; count of bases not matched to a gene: 8. From germline, CDR1 is MDHEN and CDR2 SYDVKM. As DNA, the CDR3 is TGTGCCAGCCGGTACAGGGGTTGGAGCACAGATACGCAGTATTTT. It encodes CASRYRGWSTDTQYF.

The rearrangement links TRBV7-2 to TRBJ1-3; D is unresolved. The CDR3 has 14 amino acids. The V end lost 2 bases, the J end lost 2 bases, and 7 bases lay between the germline ends. Germline CDR1 SGHTA, CDR2 FQGNSA. The CDR3 DNA reads TGTGCCAGCAGCTTATACGGGGCTGGAAACACCATATATTTT. It encodes CASSLYGAGNTIYF.

In its sample, this clone was seen many times. The CDR3 region has the DNA TGTGCCAGCAGTTACTCGGGAGGGAGGGCCACCTTC. The encoded protein is CASSYSGGRATF. J is TRBJ1-2 and V is TRBV6-5; D not resolved. The ends were cut back, 0 bases at V and 13 bases at J, with 12 bases in the middle. The V gene's germline CDR1 is MNHEY and CDR2 SVGAGI. The CDR3 totals 12 residues.

The chain employs TRBV5-6 and TRBJ2-5, with 10 bases identical to TRBD2. This CDR3 is built from 15 residues. V was clipped by 6 bases and J by 3 bases; unmatched bases: 8. In germline, CDR1 is SGHDT, CDR2 YYEEEE. The CDR3 sequence is CASTRGAGGKETQYF. As DNA, the CDR3 is TGTGCCAGCACCCGGGGAGCGGGAGGGAAAGAGACCCAGTACTTC.

The V gene is TRBV5-1, the J gene TRBJ2-7; weak D call: TRBD1 (5 bases). Germline lookup yields CDR1 SGHRS and CDR2 YFSETQ. The germline V and J ends were trimmed by 0 bases and 1 base, with 11 bases remaining between them. This CDR3 has 15 residues. Written as DNA, the CDR3 is TGCGCCAGCAGCTTGGGGCAGGGCTTTTCCTACGAGCAGTACTTC. It translates to CASSLGQGFSYEQYF. The full variable domain, with the rest looked up from reference TRBV5-1 and TRBJ2-7, is KAGVTQTPRYLIKTRGQQVTLSCSPISGHRSVSWYQQTPGQGLQFLFEYFSETQRNKGNFPGRFSGRQFSNSRSEMNVSTLELGDSALYLCASSLGQGFSYEQYFGPGTRLTVT.